This T cell receptor (beta chain) was sequenced in a study of blood T cell repertoires in COVID-19. Study at large: There were acute and convalescent COVID-19 samples, and they came from the United States, Italy and Spain. The cDNA or gDNA used as material had been derived from T cells, B-cell-depleted T cells, or PBMCs.

Only in-frame clones appear in the TCRdb table, and some are missing; sequencing was by immunoSEQ multiplex PCR. The sample holds over 250,000 clones, more than 75% seen once. CDR1 SQVTM and CDR2 ANQGSEA come from the germline V gene. The CDR3 consists of 12 residues. The trim removed 6 bases at V and 3 bases at J, leaving 4 bases unmatched. Recruits, aged roughly 18 to 90 years, lived in 24 US areas. Recovery meant two consecutive negative NP/OP PCR tests, professional clearance, or resolved symptoms. The sequenced sample consisted of PBMCs or T cells enriched from blood (not recorded which). The chain recombines TRBV29-1 with TRBJ2-5, with TRBD1 matching 7 bases. This sequence was found in a woman aged 25 to 39 who had recovered from COVID-19. CDR3 in DNA: TGCAGCGTGTCAACAGGGGAAGAGACCCAGTACTTC. Amino acids: CSVSTGEETQYF.